This T cell receptor (beta chain) was obtained from a study of response to subunit inactivated influenza vaccine (dated 2018 in TCRdb). A note on the overall study: Deep quantitative T cell receptor repertoire profiling was used in the study to track responses to a trivalent subunit inactivated influenza vaccine. Study-level results and caveats: The authors suggested that each seasonal influenza vaccination may recruit only a limited number of new T cells.

CDR1 and CDR2 were assigned from the germline V gene as MNHGY and SVAAGI. V and J are trimmed by 5 bases and 1 base, and the gene matches miss 3 bases of the junction. The CDR3 measures 15 amino acids from cysteine to phenylalanine. The DNA shown is the 45-base CDR3, in frame from base 1. Preparation of the library involved RT-PCR. Sequenced using an Illumina HiSeq 2500. TCRdb passed the public sequencing reads through fastp at Q25 and MiXCR, retaining productive beta sequences. Under each unique CDR3 protein, matching rows form one entry showing the most common genes and DNA. Within this sample are some 150,000 distinct CDR3 sequences, with approximately 12% of them counted one time only. Approximately 30% of the sample lies in the top ten. This clonotype was counted a few times. The target of this receptor is not known. No base-level quality is on record; no much larger clone is a single base apart.

Another study also made use of these data, one on T cells expressing NK-cell markers. The second publication reports: The TCR beta cDNA libraries were made using 5'RACE template switching, a step that added both a universal primer site and unique molecular identifiers. Three sorted T-cell subsets (CD3+CD56+NKG2C+, CD3+CD56+NKG2C- and CD3+CD56-NKG2C+) from 7 to 9 donors had their TCR beta-chain repertoires profiled. Among the eight sequenced donors, only one was HCMV-seronegative, while the other seven were HCMV-seropositive. In several experiments an anti-gammadeltaTCR antibody was added to restrict sorting to alphabetaTCR-expressing T cells. In five to seven donors, the dominant CD3+CD56+NKG2C+ clonotypes were among the top 10 CD8+ clonotypes and accounted for about 1.0-8% of CD8+ T cells. Those dominant clonotypes were again the most abundant among CD3+CD56-NKG2C+ cells in a few donors, at about 25-65%. It remained unclear whether the expanded NKG2C-expressing T cell clones were specific for HCMV antigens. Randomly selected healthy volunteers, three men and five women, were used as the eight sequenced donors. HCMV serostatus was determined by detecting HCMV-specific IgG in serum with a commercial ELISA kit. Ficoll density gradient centrifugation was used to isolate peripheral blood mononuclear cells from blood. Using Miltenyi isolation kits, CD4+ and CD8+ T cells were isolated from PBMC through magnetic immunoseparation. Priming for cDNA synthesis came from the TCR beta constant segment, and two successive PCR amplification steps followed. Libraries were sequenced as 2 x 150 bp reads on Illumina HiSeq 2000/2500, MiSeq or NextSeq. MIGEC was used to demultiplex reads and group reads by UMI, and MiTCR was used to assemble and quantify clonotypes. To exclude erroneous sequences, only TCR cDNA sequences supported by at least two reads were retained. Downstream repertoire analysis used the tcR package, and clonotypes were matched across fractions by CDR3 nucleotide sequence plus V segment. Antigen specificity was annotated against VDJdb with VDJmatch, allowing one amino acid substitution in CDR3.

This receptor was obtained from a middle-aged man who received an inactivated influenza vaccine. Donor details come from another sample of the same person, matched by shared clones. Sequenced material: CD8+ T cells sorted from PBMCs, taken roughly 12 days after vaccination. This receptor chain uses TRBV6-9 and TRBJ1-5; the central 9 bases match TRBD1. At the DNA level, the sequence is TGTGCCAGCAGTCAACAGGGGGCCAGCAATCAGCCCCAGCATTTT. Its protein reads: CASSQQGASNQPQHF.